This T cell receptor beta chain stems from a study of T cell responses to AZD1222 COVID-19 vaccine. Study findings and constraints: Donor demographics were predominantly white British with a female majority; clonal diversity may be underestimated.

The assay was immunoSEQ multiplex PCR, and TCRdb's table has in-frame clones only and misses some. The data hold about 110,000 clones, with 88% observed a single time. CDR3 size: 13 residues. V was trimmed by 4 bases and J by 7 bases, leaving 14 bases between them. The germline CDR1 and CDR2 sequences are SGDLS and YYNGEE. Of note for this clone: Its antigen is not identified.

J is TRBJ1-1 and V is TRBV9; weak D call: TRBD1 (5 bases). The sequence was obtained from an adult in good health. The sample consisted of peripheral blood, taken on day 0 of MenACWY control vaccination. CDR3 DNA: TGTGCCAGCAGCCCTCGGGGGAGGGGTGAAGCTTTCTTT. Protein product: CASSPRGRGEAFF.